These 31 T cell receptor beta chains were all obtained from the same sample, sequenced in a study of human T cells and chemical hapten exposure. Time point specified: pre-sensitization, week 0. The treatment denotes: therapeutic diphenylcyclopropenone sensitization with weekly scalp DPC. TCRdb used MiXCR to reprocess the RACE reads, holding one entry per CDR3 protein. The sample has about 260,000 distinct CDR3 sequences, approximately 8.6% seen once. Sample: whole blood, taken in connection with sensitization to the hapten diphenylcyclopropenone (DPC). The receptors stem from a woman aged 35 to 49 with alopecia areata. Some clones in this sample may be carry-over from other donors' samples.

This clonotype was seen only a few times. This chain joins TRBV7-8 and TRBJ1-5; D not resolved. CDR1 and CDR2 from the germline V gene are SGHVS and FQNEAQ. The CDR3 has 14 amino acids. V was cut by 3 bases and J by 5 bases, with 11 bases left in between. For the CDR3, the DNA is TGTGCCAGCAGCTTTTTCGGTGACGATCAGCCCCAGCATTTT. Translating it yields CASSFFGDDQPQHF.

CDR3 in DNA: TGTGCCAGCAGTTACTCGGGGGCAACTCAGCCCCAGCATTTT. It yields the protein CASSYSGATQPQHF. The chain is built from TRBV6-5 and TRBJ1-5; weak D call: TRBD1 (6 bases). Germline V lookup: CDR1 MNHEY, CDR2 SVGAGI. The CDR3 runs to 14 residues. Trimming took off 0 bases at V and 6 bases at J, with 9 bases between the two ends.

This clonotype showed up many times. The chain uses TRBV2 and TRBJ1-2; the match to TRBD1 covers 7 bases. The CDR3 extends over 15 amino acids. Germline trimming cut 6 bases from V and 0 bases from J; bases unmatched to any gene: 7. Germline V gives CDR1 SNHLY, CDR2 FYNNEI. The CDR3 protein is CASSWDSRANYGYTF. Written as DNA, the CDR3 is TGTGCCAGCAGCTGGGACAGCAGAGCTAACTATGGCTACACCTTC.

This clonotype was seen many times. The rearrangement joins TRBV4-1 to TRBJ2-7; TRBD1 is a possible D gene (6 bases). There are 14 residues in the CDR3. Germline V gene lookup returns CDR1 MGHRA and CDR2 YSYEKL. Trimming left V 4 bases short and J 0 bases short, with 10 bases between. The CDR3 is CASSPQGSSYEQYF. The CDR3 DNA reads TGCGCCAGCAGCCCTCAGGGGTCCTCCTACGAGCAGTACTTC.

This rearrangement joins TRBV20-1 to TRBJ2-3; 10 bases fit TRBD2. CDR1 is DFQATT, CDR2 SNEGSKA, per germline (reference sequence). CDR3 length: 15 amino acids. V was clipped by 6 bases and J by 0 bases; unmatched bases: 6. CDR3 in amino acids: CSAHKTSGSTDTQYF. In DNA form, the CDR3 reads TGCAGTGCCCACAAGACTAGCGGGAGCACAGATACGCAGTATTTT.

V is TRBV5-1 and J is TRBJ2-7, with D maybe TRBD1 (6 bases). Trimming stripped 3 bases from V and 7 bases from J, with 17 bases between. The CDR3 is made up of 14 amino acids. Germline CDR1 is SGHRS and CDR2 is YFSETQ. The CDR3 reads CASSSTRDTGEQYF. CDR3 sequence (DNA): TGCGCCAGCAGCTCGACAAGGGACACGGGGGAGCAGTACTTC. Supplemented by reference TRBV5-1 and TRBJ2-7, the full variable domain reads KAGVTQTPRYLIKTRGQQVTLSCSPISGHRSVSWYQQTPGQGLQFLFEYFSETQRNKGNFPGRFSGRQFSNSRSEMNVSTLELGDSALYLCASSSTRDTGEQYFGPGTRLTVT.

Many counts were recorded for this clonotype. The chain joins TRBV7-9 to TRBJ1-2, with 7 bases that match TRBD1. Trimming cost V 5 bases and J 0 bases; bases outside gene matches: 9. The CDR3 runs 16 residues. Per germline, CDR1 SEHNR and CDR2 FQNEAQ (reference sequence). CDR3 DNA: TGTGCCAGCAGCCACGCCGGGACAGCTTCTAACTATGGCTACACCTTC. It specifies CASSHAGTASNYGYTF. Filled out from reference TRBV7-9 and TRBJ1-2, the complete variable domain reads DTGVSQNPRHKITKRGQNVTFRCDPISEHNRLYWYRQTLGQGPEFLTYFQNEAQLEKSRLLSDRFSAERPKGSFSTLEIQRTEQGDSAMYLCASSHAGTASNYGYTFGSGTRLTVV.

In this sample, this clonotype turned up a few times. The genes are TRBV12-3 or TRBV12-4 and TRBJ2-2; D uncertain. V was cut by 6 bases and J by 6 bases, with 14 bases left in between. This CDR3 comprises 14 residues. The CDR3 nucleotides are TGTGCCAGCAGCATGACATTGACACCCGGGGAGCTGTTTTTT. Translated, it gives CASSMTLTPGELFF.

In this sample, this clonotype turned up a few times. J is TRBJ2-6 and V is TRBV4-2; the match to TRBD1 covers 9 bases. Germline CDR1 LGHNA, CDR2 YNFKEQ. This CDR3 has 19 amino acids. With 5 bases clipped from V and 0 bases from J, the junction kept 11 bases outside the gene matches. This CDR3 reads CASSEGPGQGHSGANVLTF. CDR3 DNA: TGTGCCAGCAGCGAAGGCCCGGGACAGGGCCACTCTGGGGCCAACGTCCTGACTTTC.

This clonotype appeared a few times. The chain is built from TRBV21-1 and TRBJ2-3; the tabulated D call, TRBD1, remains unverified against the DNA. TRBV21-1 is assigned pseudogene status. The length of the CDR3 is 15 residues. The DNA of the CDR3 is TGTGCCAGCAGCGAGGAAGGGGCAGGGGCAGATACGCAGTATTTT. Translated: CASSEEGAGADTQYF.

V and J are TRBV14 and TRBJ1-2, with 7 bases fitting TRBD1. The V segment lost 4 bases and the J segment 5 bases; nucleotides outside the gene matches: 16. CDR1 SGHDN and CDR2 FVKESK come from the germline V gene. There are 17 residues in the CDR3. The CDR3, as DNA: TGTGCCAGCAGCCGAGAATACGGGACAGATGGGATATATGGCTACACCTTC. It codes for CASSREYGTDGIYGYTF.

This clonotype was counted only a few times. The chain has TRBV28 and TRBJ2-1, with unresolved D. The germline gives CDR1 MDHEN, CDR2 SYDVKM. The CDR3 spans 13 residues. Trimming left V 8 bases short and J 6 bases short, with 14 bases between. The CDR3 loop is CASWAQRGNEQFF. The CDR3, as DNA: TGTGCCAGCTGGGCTCAACGAGGCAATGAGCAGTTCTTC. Combining the CDR3 with reference TRBV28 and TRBJ2-1 gives the whole variable domain DVKVTQSSRYLVKRTGEKVFLECVQDMDHENMFWYRQDPGLGLRLIYFSYDVKMKEKGDIPEGYSVSREKKERFSLILESASTNQTSMYLCASWAQRGNEQFFGPGTRLTVL.

V is TRBV7-2 and J is TRBJ1-1; no clear D. The germline V gene has CDR1 SGHTA and CDR2 FQGNSA. Trimming shortened V by 2 bases and J by 6 bases, and 19 bases separated the two germline ends. The CDR3 covers 16 residues. This CDR3 is CASSLNTGSSRAEAFF. The CDR3 DNA reads as TGTGCCAGCAGCTTAAACACGGGAAGTTCTAGGGCTGAAGCTTTCTTT.

This clonotype was seen just once. The chain uses TRBV12-3 or TRBV12-4 and TRBJ1-1; D gene ambiguous. There are 15 residues in the CDR3. Trimming removed 6 bases from V and 2 bases from J, with 16 bases in between. The CDR3 coding sequence is TGTGCCAGCAGCCAAAACCTCGGAGTCAACACTGAAGCTTTCTTT. Its protein is CASSQNLGVNTEAFF.

This clonotype was found a few times. The chain recombines TRBV5-6 with TRBJ1-3; 7 bases fit TRBD1. Trimming removed 0 bases from V and 4 bases from J; junction bases left unmatched: 4. From germline, CDR1 is SGHDT and CDR2 YYEEEE. The CDR3 is made up of 15 amino acids. The CDR3 region has the DNA TGTGCCAGCAGCTTGGACGGGACAGCCGGAAACACCATATATTTT. This encodes CASSLDGTAGNTIYF.

V and J are TRBV27 and TRBJ2-3, with a tentative D call TRBD1 (6 bases). Between the trimmed V and J ends, which lost 2 bases and 1 base, there was a span of 16 bases. Germline loops: CDR1 MNHEY, CDR2 SMNVEV (reference sequence). The CDR3 spans 17 residues. CDR3 in amino acids: CASSLPGTPSGTDTQYF. The DNA of the CDR3 is TGTGCCAGCAGTTTACCCGGGACACCCTCGGGCACAGATACGCAGTATTTT.

This clonotype was observed a few times. This chain joins TRBV6-2 or TRBV6-3 and TRBJ2-3; D may be TRBD2 (5 bases). There are 14 residues in the CDR3. Germline CDR1 reads MNHEY; CDR2 reads SVGEGT. The V end lost 6 bases, the J end lost 2 bases, and 12 bases lay between the germline ends. The chain's CDR3 is CASSTGLLTDTQYF. The CDR3 nucleotides read TGTGCCAGCAGCACGGGATTACTCACAGATACGCAGTATTTT.

This clonotype was detected ten times or more. V usage is TRBV12-3 or TRBV12-4 and J usage is TRBJ2-7; D is unclear. The CDR3 has 14 amino acids. Trimming took 1 base from V and 2 from J, leaving 9 bases between them. This CDR3 is CASSLGFSTYEQYF. In nucleotides, the CDR3 is TGTGCCAGCAGTTTAGGTTTTAGCACCTACGAGCAGTACTTC.

The chain joins TRBV6-6 to TRBJ1-3; 7 bases are shared with TRBD1. The V and J ends lost 4 bases and 0 bases, in that order; junction bases with no gene match: 6. Per germline, CDR1 MNHNY and CDR2 SVGAGI (reference sequence). The CDR3 is 16 amino acids. CDR3 sequence reads: CASSSLGQASGNTIYF. CDR3 nucleotide sequence: TGTGCCAGCAGTTCCCTCGGACAGGCCTCTGGAAACACCATATATTTT.

The chain links TRBV28 to TRBJ2-1; TRBD1 matches at 10 bases. Germline values: CDR1 MDHEN, CDR2 SYDVKM. The CDR3 has 18 residues. With V trimmed by 7 bases and J by 4 bases, 16 bases remained unmatched. CDR3 residues: CASTSLGSTGGKYNEQFF. The CDR3 nucleotides are TGTGCCAGCACCTCGCTTGGCTCGACAGGGGGCAAGTACAATGAGCAGTTCTTC.

This clonotype turned up a few times. The gene calls are TRBV5-6 and TRBJ1-1; 8 positions agree with TRBD1. CDR1 and CDR2 (germline): SGHDT, YYEEEE. After removal of 4 bases from V and 11 bases from J, the junction contained 13 bases not matched to a gene. This CDR3 spans 14 amino acids. The CDR3 DNA is TGTGCCAGCAGCCGAACTCCAGGGGGCGGTCAGGCTTTCTTT. The encoded protein is CASSRTPGGGQAFF.

This clonotype was picked up a small number of times. The chain employs TRBV5-5 and TRBJ1-2; 8 nucleotides match TRBD1. The V and J ends lost 6 bases and 4 bases, in that order; junction bases with no gene match: 11. Germline values: CDR1 SGHKS, CDR2 YYEKEE (reference sequence). This CDR3 is 15 amino acids long. CDR3 bases: TGTGCCAGCACCATAGGACAGGGAAGGATCTATGGCTACACCTTC. This encodes CASTIGQGRIYGYTF.

Many counts were recorded for this clonotype. The gene calls are TRBV12-3 or TRBV12-4 and TRBJ2-1; D is unresolved. The CDR3 runs to 11 residues. The germline V and J ends were trimmed by 1 base and 8 bases, with 3 bases remaining between them. The CDR3 DNA sequence: TGTGCCAGCAGTTTAGGGGATGAGCAGTTCTTC. Its protein is CASSLGDEQFF.

The chain has TRBV7-8 and TRBJ1-2; 8 bases are a match to TRBD1. In germline, CDR1 is SGHVS, CDR2 FQNEAQ. This CDR3 spans 15 amino acids. V lost 3 bases, J lost 4 bases, and 7 bases stayed unmatched. The CDR3 sequence is CASSFGQGLIYGYTF. The CDR3 DNA reads TGTGCCAGCAGCTTTGGACAGGGCTTAATCTATGGCTACACCTTC.

This clonotype turned up a few times. The chain has TRBV7-9 and TRBJ2-5; D ambiguous. CDR1 and CDR2 from the germline V gene are SEHNR and FQNEAQ (reference sequence). The CDR3 loop spans 15 amino acids. The V end lost 1 base, the J end lost 5 bases, and 14 bases lay between the germline ends. For the CDR3, the DNA is TGTGCCAGCAGCTTAGTTGTTGATGGTGCGGAGACCCAGTACTTC. Protein product: CASSLVVDGAETQYF.

The chain combines TRBV10-3 with TRBJ1-1; 8 bases align to TRBD1. This CDR3 is 11 amino acids long. The germline V gene encodes CDR1 ENHRY and CDR2 SYGVKD. V trimming: 9 bases; J trimming: 7 bases; junction bases outside the gene matches: 4. The CDR3 loop reads CAIGQGGEAFF. The CDR3 DNA reads TGTGCCATAGGACAGGGTGGTGAAGCTTTCTTT.

This clonotype has just a few counts. V is TRBV6-6 and J is TRBJ2-5; 7 bases are a match to TRBD1. Germline V lookup: CDR1 MNHNY, CDR2 SVGAGI (reference sequence). The CDR3 is made up of 16 amino acids. J was trimmed by 1 base and V by 5 bases; bases with no gene match: 10. The CDR3 bases are TGTGCCAGCAGTCTCCGACAGGGAACCATCCAAGAGACCCAGTACTTC. Translated, it gives CASSLRQGTIQETQYF.

A few counts support this clonotype. V is TRBV5-1 and J is TRBJ2-2; a weak D match, TRBD2 (6 bases). The CDR3 totals 15 residues. Germline V gene lookup returns CDR1 SGHRS and CDR2 YFSETQ. The V end lost 4 bases, the J end lost 7 bases, and 17 bases lay between the germline ends. CDR3 bases: TGCGCCAGCAGCGCCGGGCTGGAGGGCGGCGGGGAGCTGTTTTTT. It translates to CASSAGLEGGGELFF.

This clonotype was seen many times. CDR3 residues: CATGLLGSDNEQFF. DNA for the CDR3: TGTGCCACCGGACTCCTAGGGTCCGACAATGAGCAGTTCTTC. The chain employs TRBV2 and TRBJ2-1; the D gene is possibly TRBD2 (5 bases). Germline CDR1 SNHLY, CDR2 FYNNEI. This CDR3 has 14 residues. V dropped 10 bases and J dropped 5 bases, with 18 bases sitting between them.

This clonotype was found a few times. The rearrangement uses TRBV7-9 and TRBJ2-1; 10 bases line up with TRBD2. The CDR3 extends over 17 amino acids. J lost 2 bases, V lost 5 bases, and 9 bases had no gene match. Germline CDR1 is SEHNR and CDR2 is FQNEAQ (reference sequence). The CDR3 bases are TGTGCCAGCAGCCCGCCCCCAAGCGGGAGGGCCTACAATGAGCAGTTCTTC. Translating it yields CASSPPPSGRAYNEQFF. Looking up the rest from reference TRBV7-9 and TRBJ2-1 gives the full variable domain: DTGVSQNPRHKITKRGQNVTFRCDPISEHNRLYWYRQTLGQGPEFLTYFQNEAQLEKSRLLSDRFSAERPKGSFSTLEIQRTEQGDSAMYLCASSPPPSGRAYNEQFFGPGTRLTVL.

This clonotype was picked up a small number of times. This sequence joins TRBV5-1 and TRBJ2-3; 7 bases are a match to TRBD1. CDR3 length equals 14 residues. Germline V lookup: CDR1 SGHRS, CDR2 YFSETQ. The trim removed 3 bases at V and 2 bases at J, leaving 3 bases unmatched. The DNA of the CDR3 is TGCGCCAGCAGCTCACAGGGGTCCACAGATACGCAGTATTTT. Translation gives CASSSQGSTDTQYF.